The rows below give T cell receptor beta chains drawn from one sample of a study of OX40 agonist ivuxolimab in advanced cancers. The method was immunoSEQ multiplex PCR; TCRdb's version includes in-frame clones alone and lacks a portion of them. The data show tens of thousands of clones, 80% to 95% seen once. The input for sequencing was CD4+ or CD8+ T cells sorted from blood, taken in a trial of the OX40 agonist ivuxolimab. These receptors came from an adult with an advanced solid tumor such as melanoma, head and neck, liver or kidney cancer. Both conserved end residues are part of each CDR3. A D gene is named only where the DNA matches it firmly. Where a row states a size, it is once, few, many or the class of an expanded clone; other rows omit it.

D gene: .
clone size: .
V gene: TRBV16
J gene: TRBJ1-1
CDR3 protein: CASSQSYRNTEAFF
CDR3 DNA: TGTGCCAGCAGCCAATCGTACCGGAACACTGAAGCTTTCTTT

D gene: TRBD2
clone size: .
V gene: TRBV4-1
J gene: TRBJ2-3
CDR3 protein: CASSQGGLAYGDTQYF
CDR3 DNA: TGCGCCAGCAGCCAAGGGGGACTAGCTTATGGGGATACGCAGTATTTT

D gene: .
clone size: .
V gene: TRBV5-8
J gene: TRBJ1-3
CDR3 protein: CASRTVGNTIYF
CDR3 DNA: TGTGCCAGCAGGACAGTAGGAAACACCATATATTTT

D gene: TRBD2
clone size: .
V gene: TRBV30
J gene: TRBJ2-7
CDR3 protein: CAWSVTTSGFVYF
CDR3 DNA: TGTGCCTGGAGTGTGACGACTAGCGGTTTCGTGTACTTC

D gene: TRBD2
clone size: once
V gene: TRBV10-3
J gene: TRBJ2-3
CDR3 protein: CAISNNPGLVVVTQYF
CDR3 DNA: TGTGCCATCAGCAATAACCCGGGACTAGTGGTTGTTACGCAGTATTTT

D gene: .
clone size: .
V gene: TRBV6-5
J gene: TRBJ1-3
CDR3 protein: CASRPGSSGNTIYF
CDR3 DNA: TGTGCCAGCAGACCAGGGAGCTCTGGAAACACCATATATTTT

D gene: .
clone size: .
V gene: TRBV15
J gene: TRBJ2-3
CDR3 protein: CATSRDLAISSTDTQYF
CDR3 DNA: TGTGCCACCAGCAGAGATTTGGCAATCTCTAGCACAGATACGCAGTATTTT

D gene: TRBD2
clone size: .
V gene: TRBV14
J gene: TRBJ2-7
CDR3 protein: CASPLLCGRPLSEQYF
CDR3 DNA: TGTGCCAGCCCTCTTCTTTGCGGGAGGCCCCTAAGCGAGCAGTACTTC

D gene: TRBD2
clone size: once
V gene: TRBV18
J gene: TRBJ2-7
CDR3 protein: CASSPPPTSGRTYEQYF
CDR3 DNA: TGTGCCAGCTCACCACCTCCGACTAGCGGGAGGACCTACGAGCAGTACTTC

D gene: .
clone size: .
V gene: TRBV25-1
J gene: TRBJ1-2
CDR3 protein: CASSDSGRGGGYTF
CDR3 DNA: TGTGCCAGCAGTGATTCAGGCCGTGGGGGGGGCTACACCTTC

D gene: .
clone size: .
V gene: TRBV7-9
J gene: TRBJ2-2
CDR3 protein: CASSLAQPYRELFF
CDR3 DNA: TGTGCCAGCAGCTTAGCACAGCCATACCGGGAGCTGTTTTTT

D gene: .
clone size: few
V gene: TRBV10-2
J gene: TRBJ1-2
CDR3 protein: CASSETWGDYGYTF
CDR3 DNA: TGCGCCAGCAGTGAGACGTGGGGTGACTATGGCTACACCTTC

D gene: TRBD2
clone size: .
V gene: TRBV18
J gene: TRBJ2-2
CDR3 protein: CASSPPGLAGSNTGELFF
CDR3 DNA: TGTGCCAGCTCACCACCTGGACTAGCGGGATCGAACACCGGGGAGCTGTTTTTT

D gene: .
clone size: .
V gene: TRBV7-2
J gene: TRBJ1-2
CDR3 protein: CASSLDGDNYGYTF
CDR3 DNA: TGTGCCAGCAGCTTAGATGGGGATAACTATGGCTACACCTTC

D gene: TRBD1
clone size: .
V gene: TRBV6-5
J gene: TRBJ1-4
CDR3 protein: CASSMTGGREKLFF
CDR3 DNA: TGTGCCAGCAGTATGACAGGGGGACGAGAAAAACTGTTTTTT

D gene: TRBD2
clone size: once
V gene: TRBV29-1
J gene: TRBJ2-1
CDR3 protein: CSATSGRNLNEQFF
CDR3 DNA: TGCAGCGCGACTAGCGGGAGAAATCTCAATGAGCAGTTCTTC

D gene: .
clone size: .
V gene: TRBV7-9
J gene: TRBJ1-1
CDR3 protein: CASSLGQVMNPEAFF
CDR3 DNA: TGTGCCAGCAGCTTAGGGCAGGTGATGAACCCTGAAGCTTTCTTT

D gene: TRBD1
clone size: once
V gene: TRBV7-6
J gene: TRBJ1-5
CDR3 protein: CASSLGQGQPQHF
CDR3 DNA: TGTGCCAGCAGCCTAGGACAGGGTCAGCCCCAGCATTTT

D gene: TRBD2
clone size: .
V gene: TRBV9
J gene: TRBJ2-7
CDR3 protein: CASSVAAVAGYEQYF
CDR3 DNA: TGTGCCAGCAGCGTAGCCGCGGTAGCGGGGTACGAGCAGTACTTC

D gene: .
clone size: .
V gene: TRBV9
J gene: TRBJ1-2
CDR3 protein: CASSVPSGGNYGYTF
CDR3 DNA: TGTGCCAGCAGCGTACCGTCGGGGGGTAACTATGGCTACACCTTC

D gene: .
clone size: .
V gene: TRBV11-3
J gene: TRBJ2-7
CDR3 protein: CASSLVQYEQYF
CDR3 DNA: TGTGCCAGCAGCTTAGTACAGTACGAGCAGTACTTC

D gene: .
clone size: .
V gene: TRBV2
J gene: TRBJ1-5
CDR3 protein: CASSASSNQPQHF
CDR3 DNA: TGTGCCAGCAGTGCGTCTAGCAATCAGCCCCAGCATTTT

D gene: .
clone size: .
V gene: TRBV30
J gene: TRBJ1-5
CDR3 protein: CAWSLPSRPQHF
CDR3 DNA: TGTGCCTGGAGTCTCCCGTCTCGGCCCCAGCATTTT

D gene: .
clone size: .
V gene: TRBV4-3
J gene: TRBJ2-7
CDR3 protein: CASSQDPRPTYEQYF
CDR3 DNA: TGCGCCAGCAGCCAAGACCCCAGGCCGACCTACGAGCAGTACTTC

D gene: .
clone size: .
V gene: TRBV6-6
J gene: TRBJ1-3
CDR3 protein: CASAAGMSSGNTIYF
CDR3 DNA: TGTGCCAGTGCTGCCGGCATGTCCTCTGGAAACACCATATATTTT

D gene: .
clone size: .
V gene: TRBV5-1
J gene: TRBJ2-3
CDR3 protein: CASSLALGALGTDTQYF
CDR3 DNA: TGCGCCAGCAGCTTGGCGCTAGGAGCTTTGGGCACAGATACGCAGTATTTT